This T cell receptor beta chain was captured by sequencing in a study of blood T cell repertoires in COVID-19 (dated by TCRdb to the early 2020s). With regard to the full study: Samples covering the acute and convalescent phases of COVID-19 were provided by collaborators in the United States, Italy and Spain. The material from the prospective study consisted of cDNA or gDNA derived from T cells, B-cell-depleted T cells, or PBMCs. Deeply sampled blood TCRbeta repertoires from subjects exposed to, actively infected with, or recovered from COVID-19 were included in the dataset. The repertoires were released in a freely available public database meant as a resource for research on the immune response to SARS-CoV-2. Samples came from the ongoing ImmuneRACE study (first 160 participants) plus 1,254 subjects from 6 global collaborators. Nearly every sample came with metadata listing a de-identified subject ID, COVID-19 status, age in years and sex. Where available, HLA class I and class II types were taken from metadata supplied by the sample provider and were not determined by assay-based typing.

Study-wide findings and limitations: The amount of clinical and demographic metadata varied by source and participant and was provided uncurated.

From the cysteine through the phenylalanine, the CDR3 covers 15 amino acids. Just the 45-base CDR3 DNA is kept, in frame starting at base 1. The germline V gene provides CDR1 MNHEY and CDR2 SVGAGI. Trimming removed 6 bases from V and 4 bases from J; the gene matches leave 11 bases unexplained. Each collaborating institution followed its own protocols to collect whole blood in K2EDTA tubes. For TCRbeta analysis, collaborators shipped samples as frozen whole blood, isolated PBMCs, or DNA extracted from either of those sample types. About this clone: Its antigen has not been determined. No base quality values were provided; no much bigger clone lies one nucleotide off.

The immunoSEQ Assay, a bias-controlled multiplex PCR, was used to amplify TCRbeta CDR3 regions from genomic DNA. Processing in the source paper ran as follows. The number of nucleated cells in each sample was estimated from the amplification of reference gene primers within the assay. Sequence reads were collapsed and filtered to measure the absolute abundance of every unique TCRbeta CDR3 rearrangement. For each sample, productive Simpson clonality was calculated as the square root of Simpson's diversity index across productive rearrangements. TCRdb's version of the immuneACCESS table is confined to in-frame rearrangements and falls short of the full clone set. An unresolved V gene accounts for under half of the shortfall where checked; the remainder is of unknown origin. That table gives V, J and clone size, and the DNA gave D and trimming. In all, the sample holds under 75,000 clones, and roughly 84% of those were seen once. Around 9.9% of the sample lies in the top ten.

The sequencing input was peripheral blood. The receptor's source is a woman younger than 30 with acute or convalescent COVID-19. This chain joins TRBV6-5 to TRBJ1-2; a stretch of 7 junction bases matches TRBD1. CDR3 sequence: CASSANRGPFYGYTF. The DNA is as follows: TGTGCCAGCAGCGCTAACAGGGGTCCGTTCTATGGCTACACCTTC.